What follows are 9 T cell receptor beta chains derived from one specimen sequenced in a study of T cells after yellow fever vaccination. TCRdb fed the 5' RACE reads into MiXCR, producing one record per CDR3 protein. The sample shows 230,000 or so distinct CDR3 sequences, roughly 6.3% of them seen only once. Sequencing used CD4+ T cells sorted from PBMCs, obtained on the day of the yellow fever booster vaccination. The receptors come from a man aged 25-45 years who received the YFV17D yellow fever vaccine.

The chain links TRBV7-8 to TRBJ2-3; tentatively, D is TRBD1 (6 bases). Germline assignment: CDR1 SGHVS and CDR2 FQNEAQ. The CDR3 totals 14 residues. With 11 bases removed from V and 6 bases from J, the gap between germline ends came to 21 bases. The CDR3 spells CAGSRGGSLDTQYF. In DNA, the CDR3 is TGTGCCGGTTCACGTGGGGGCTCGTTGGATACGCAGTATTTT.

The J gene is TRBJ2-1, the V gene TRBV10-3, with 9 bases matching TRBD2. CDR1 is ENHRY and CDR2 is SYGVKD in the germline V gene. The V segment lost 7 bases and the J segment 4 bases; nucleotides outside the gene matches: 14. This CDR3 spans 17 amino acids. The CDR3 loop is CAIIQTGMTSGYNEQFF. CDR3 DNA: TGTGCCATCATCCAAACCGGGATGACTAGCGGTTACAATGAGCAGTTCTTC.

This clonotype was seen many times. The J gene is TRBJ2-3, the V gene TRBV4-3; D ambiguous. The CDR3 loop spans 14 amino acids. V lost 1 base and J 0 bases, leaving 5 bases between the germline ends. The germline V gene encodes CDR1 LGHNA and CDR2 YSLEER. The CDR3 DNA is TGCGCCAGCAGCCAAGCGGACAGCACAGATACGCAGTATTTT. This translates into CASSQADSTDTQYF.

There are a few counts of this clonotype. This chain's CDR3 is CSVVLAWTGFDEQFF. The CDR3 DNA reads as TGCAGCGTTGTCCTTGCTTGGACAGGGTTCGATGAGCAGTTCTTC. This chain joins TRBV29-1 and TRBJ2-1; 8 bases align to TRBD1. CDR3 length: 15 amino acids. The germline V gene encodes CDR1 SQVTM and CDR2 ANQGSEA. With V trimmed by 4 bases and J by 8 bases, 13 bases remained unmatched.

CDR3 region: CASSPGMTGLMNTEAFF. In DNA form, the CDR3 reads TGTGCCAGCTCACCCGGAATGACAGGTTTAATGAACACTGAAGCTTTCTTT. The rearrangement links TRBV18 to TRBJ1-1; D is perhaps TRBD1 (6 bases). The V end was cut by 3 bases, the J end by 0 bases, with 17 bases between. The CDR3 runs 17 residues. Germline V lookup: CDR1 KGHSH, CDR2 LQKENI. Full variable domain (missing parts from reference TRBV18 and TRBJ1-1): NAGVMQNPRHLVRRRGQEARLRCSPMKGHSHVYWYRQLPEEGLKFMVYLQKENIIDESGMPKERFSAEFPKEGPSILRIQQVVRGDSAAYFCASSPGMTGLMNTEAFFGQGTRLTVV.

In DNA, the CDR3 is TGCAGTGCTAGTGGTGAGCGGGAGGGGAATGAGCAGTTCTTC. It specifies CSASGEREGNEQFF. The chain links TRBV20-1 to TRBJ2-1; 10 bases agree with TRBD2. In germline, CDR1 is DFQATT, CDR2 SNEGSKA (reference sequence). CDR3 length: 14 residues. Germline trimming cut 3 bases from V and 7 bases from J; bases unmatched to any gene: 6.

This clonotype was recorded many times. The CDR3 here is CSARGQGVQIPYNEQFF. Written as DNA, the CDR3 is TGCAGTGCTAGGGGACAGGGGGTGCAGATCCCCTACAATGAGCAGTTCTTC. The chain recombines TRBV20-1 with TRBJ2-1; 11 nucleotides align to TRBD1. The CDR3 consists of 17 residues. Germline-derived CDR1 and CDR2 are DFQATT and SNEGSKA (reference sequence). With 3 bases clipped from V and 2 bases from J, the junction kept 9 bases outside the gene matches.

This clonotype was observed many times. The chain recombines TRBV7-2 with TRBJ2-5; 11 nucleotides match TRBD2. The CDR3 has 16 amino acids. The V gene's germline CDR1 is SGHTA and CDR2 FQGNSA. The V segment lost 3 bases and the J segment 7 bases; nucleotides outside the gene matches: 10. CDR3 nucleotide sequence: TGTGCCAGCAGCTTTCACGGGACTAGCGGAATAACGACCCAGTACTTC. It translates to CASSFHGTSGITTQYF.

This clonotype turned up a few times. V usage is TRBV20-1 and J usage is TRBJ2-1; 11 bases are shared with TRBD2. Germline V gene sequence: CDR1 DFQATT, CDR2 SNEGSKA (reference sequence). The CDR3 loop spans 16 amino acids. V shed 6 bases, J shed 0 bases, and the junction held 7 bases outside the gene matches. CDR3 in DNA: TGCAGTGCCAGTCAACTAGCGGGAGACTCCTACAATGAGCAGTTCTTC. It specifies CSASQLAGDSYNEQFF.